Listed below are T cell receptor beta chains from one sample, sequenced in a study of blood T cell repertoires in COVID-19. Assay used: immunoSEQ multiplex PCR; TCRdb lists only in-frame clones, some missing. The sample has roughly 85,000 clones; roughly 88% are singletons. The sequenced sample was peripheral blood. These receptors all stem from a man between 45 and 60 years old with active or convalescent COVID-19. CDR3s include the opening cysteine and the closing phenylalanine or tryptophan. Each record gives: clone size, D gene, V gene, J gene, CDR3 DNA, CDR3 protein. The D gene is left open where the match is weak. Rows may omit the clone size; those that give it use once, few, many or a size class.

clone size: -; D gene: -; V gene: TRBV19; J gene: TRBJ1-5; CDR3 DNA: TGTGCCAGTAGAAGCCCGGGGTCGCGGTCTCAGCCCCAGCATTTT; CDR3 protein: CASRSPGSRSQPQHF
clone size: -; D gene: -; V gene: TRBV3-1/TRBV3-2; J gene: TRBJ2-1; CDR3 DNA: TGTGCCAGCAGCCAAGATGTAGGAGGAGAGCAGTTCTTC; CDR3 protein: CASSQDVGGEQFF
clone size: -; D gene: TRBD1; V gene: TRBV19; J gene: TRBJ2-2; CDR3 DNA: TGTGCCAGTAGTGGAGACAGGGGGCAGGACACCGGGGAGCTGTTTTTT; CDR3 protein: CASSGDRGQDTGELFF
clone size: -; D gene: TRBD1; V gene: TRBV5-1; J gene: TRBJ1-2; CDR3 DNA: TGCGCCAGCAGCGCCGAGCGAGGACAGGGGTATGGCTACACCTTC; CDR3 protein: CASSAERGQGYGYTF
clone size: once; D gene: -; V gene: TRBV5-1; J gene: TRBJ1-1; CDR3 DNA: TGCGCCAGCAGCTTGGGCGGGGGGCTCACTGAAGCTTTCTTT; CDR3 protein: CASSLGGGLTEAFF
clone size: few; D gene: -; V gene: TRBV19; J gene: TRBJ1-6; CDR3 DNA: TGTGCCAGTAGCCAGACAGAGAGGAATTCACCCCTCCACTTT; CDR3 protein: CASSQTERNSPLHF
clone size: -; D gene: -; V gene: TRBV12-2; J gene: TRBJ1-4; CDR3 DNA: TGTGCAAGTCGCTTAACGGAGTGCGGGGGGCGCGGTGAAAAACTGTTTTTT; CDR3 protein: CASRLTECGGRGEKLFF
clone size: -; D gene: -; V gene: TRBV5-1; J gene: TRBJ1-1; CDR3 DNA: TGCGCCAGCAGCTTGGGAGGAAGAGGGAACACTGAAGCTTTCTTT; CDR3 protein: CASSLGGRGNTEAFF
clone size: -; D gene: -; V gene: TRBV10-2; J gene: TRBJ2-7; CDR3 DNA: TGCGCCAGCAGTGACCCCCCCGCCTACGAGCAGTACTTC; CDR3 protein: CASSDPPAYEQYF
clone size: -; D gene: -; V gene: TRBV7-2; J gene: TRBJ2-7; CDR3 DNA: TGTGCCAGCAGCGTCGGTAGACAAAGGTACGAGCAGTACTTC; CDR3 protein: CASSVGRQRYEQYF
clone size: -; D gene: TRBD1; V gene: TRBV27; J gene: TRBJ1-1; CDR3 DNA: TGTGCCAGCAGTAGAGGGGGCCTGAACACTGAAGCTTTCTTT; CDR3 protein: CASSRGGLNTEAFF
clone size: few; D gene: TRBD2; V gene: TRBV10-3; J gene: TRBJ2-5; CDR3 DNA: TGTGCCACCGGACTAGCGGATACCCAAGAGACCCAGTACTTC; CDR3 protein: CATGLADTQETQYF
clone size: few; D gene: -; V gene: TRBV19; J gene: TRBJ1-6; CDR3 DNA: TGTGCCAGTAGTACCCTAGGGGGAGATAATTCACCCCTCCACTTT; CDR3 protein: CASSTLGGDNSPLHF
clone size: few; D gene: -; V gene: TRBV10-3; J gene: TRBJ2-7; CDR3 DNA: TGTGCCATCGGAACTTTGACAGGAATCTCCTACGAGCAGTACTTC; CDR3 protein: CAIGTLTGISYEQYF
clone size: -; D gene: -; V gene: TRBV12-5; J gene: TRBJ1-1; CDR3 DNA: TGTGCTAGTGGTTTAAGGGAGGACACTGAAGCTTTCTTT; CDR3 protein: CASGLREDTEAFF
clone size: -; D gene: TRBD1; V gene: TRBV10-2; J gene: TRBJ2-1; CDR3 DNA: TGCGCCAGCAGTGAGTCGGTACAGGGGGCGCGAAATGAGCAGTTCTTC; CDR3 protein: CASSESVQGARNEQFF
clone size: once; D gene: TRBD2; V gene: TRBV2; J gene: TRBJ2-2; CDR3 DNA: TGTGCCAGCAGTCCCTCCGGGAGGGCCGGCACCGGGGAGCTGTTTTTT; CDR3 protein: CASSPSGRAGTGELFF
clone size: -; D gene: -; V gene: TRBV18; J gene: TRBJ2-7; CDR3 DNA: TGTGCCAGCTCACCAACAGGACAATACGAGCAGTACTTC; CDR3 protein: CASSPTGQYEQYF
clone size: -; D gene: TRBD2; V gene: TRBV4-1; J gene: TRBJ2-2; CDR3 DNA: TGCGCCAGCAGCCAAGATAGAGCGGGGGCTCCGAACACCGGGGAGCTGTTTTTT; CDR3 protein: CASSQDRAGAPNTGELFF
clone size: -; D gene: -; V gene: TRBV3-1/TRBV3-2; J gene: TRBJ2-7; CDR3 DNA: TGTGCCAGCAGCCAAGTTCCGGACCCGGGGGAGCAGTACTTC; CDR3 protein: CASSQVPDPGEQYF
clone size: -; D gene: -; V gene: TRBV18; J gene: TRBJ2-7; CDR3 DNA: TGTGCCAGCTCATTTGAGAGCTACGAGCAGTACTTC; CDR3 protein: CASSFESYEQYF
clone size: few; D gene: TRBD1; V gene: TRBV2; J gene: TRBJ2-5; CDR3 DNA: TGTGCCAGCAACACAAACAGGGGTAAAGAGACCCAGTACTTC; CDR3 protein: CASNTNRGKETQYF
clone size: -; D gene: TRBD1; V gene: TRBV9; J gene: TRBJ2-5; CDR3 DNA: TGTGCCAGCAGCGTCGGACAGGGGCCTCAAGAGACCCAGTACTTC; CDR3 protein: CASSVGQGPQETQYF
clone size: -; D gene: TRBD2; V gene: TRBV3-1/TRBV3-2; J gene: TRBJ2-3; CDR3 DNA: TGTGCCAGCAGCCAGGGACTAGCAAACACAGATACGCAGTATTTT; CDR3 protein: CASSQGLANTDTQYF
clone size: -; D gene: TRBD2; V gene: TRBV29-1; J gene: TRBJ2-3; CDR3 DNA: TGCAGCGTTGAATTTAATAGCGGGAGCACAGATACGCAGTATTTT; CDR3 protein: CSVEFNSGSTDTQYF
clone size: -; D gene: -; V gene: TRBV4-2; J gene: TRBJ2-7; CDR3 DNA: TGTGCCAGCAGCCAACCCGGCACAGGGCGAACCTACGAGCAGTACTTC; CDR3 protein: CASSQPGTGRTYEQYF
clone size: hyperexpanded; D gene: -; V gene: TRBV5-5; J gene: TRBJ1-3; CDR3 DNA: TGTGCCAGCACGGAGGGAAACACCATATATTTT; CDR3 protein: CASTEGNTIYF
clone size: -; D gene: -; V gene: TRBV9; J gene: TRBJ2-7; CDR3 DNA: TGTGCCAGCAGCCCCTCCCCCTCCTCCTACGAGCAGTACTTC; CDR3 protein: CASSPSPSSYEQYF
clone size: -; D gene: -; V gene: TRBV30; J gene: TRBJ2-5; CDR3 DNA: TGTGCCTGGAGTGGACAGAACCAAGAGACCCAGTACTTC; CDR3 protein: CAWSGQNQETQYF
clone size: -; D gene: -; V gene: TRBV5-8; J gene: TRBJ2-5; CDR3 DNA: TGTGCCAGCAGCTTCGGAGGGAAAGAGACCCAGTACTTC; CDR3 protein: CASSFGGKETQYF
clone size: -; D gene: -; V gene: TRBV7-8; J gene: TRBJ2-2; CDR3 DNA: TGTGCCAGCAGCAAACGAGGCGGGGCTTTGAACACCGGGGAGCTGTTTTTT; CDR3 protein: CASSKRGGALNTGELFF
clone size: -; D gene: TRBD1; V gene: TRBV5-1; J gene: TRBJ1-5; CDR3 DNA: TGCGCCAGCAGCTCGGGACCTGACAGGGACAATCAGCCCCAGCATTTT; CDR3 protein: CASSSGPDRDNQPQHF
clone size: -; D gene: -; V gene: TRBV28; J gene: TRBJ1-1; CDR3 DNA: TGTGCCAGCAGTCTAACAGATCTGAACACTGAAGCTTTCTTT; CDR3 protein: CASSLTDLNTEAFF
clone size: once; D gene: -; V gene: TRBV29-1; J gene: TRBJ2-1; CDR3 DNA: TGCAGTGGGGGCCAGGGCTCCTACAATGAGCAGTTCTTC; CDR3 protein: CSGGQGSYNEQFF
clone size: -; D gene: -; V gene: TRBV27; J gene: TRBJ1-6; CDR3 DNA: TGTGCCAGCAGTTCGGGGGGGACCTATAATTCACCCCTCCACTTT; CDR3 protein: CASSSGGTYNSPLHF
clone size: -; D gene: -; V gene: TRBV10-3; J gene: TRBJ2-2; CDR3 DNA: TGTGCCATCAGTGAAGGGGGACCGATGGGGGAGCTGTTTTTT; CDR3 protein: CAISEGGPMGELFF
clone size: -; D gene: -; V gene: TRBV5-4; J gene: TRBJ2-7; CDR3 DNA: TGTGCCAGCAGCGGAGGCAGGAACTACGAGCAGTACTTC; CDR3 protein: CASSGGRNYEQYF
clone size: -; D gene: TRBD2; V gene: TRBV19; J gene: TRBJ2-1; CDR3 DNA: TGTGCCAGTAGTACCGGGACTAGCGGGAGGGGTAGATGGAATGAGCAGTTCTTC; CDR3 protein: CASSTGTSGRGRWNEQFF
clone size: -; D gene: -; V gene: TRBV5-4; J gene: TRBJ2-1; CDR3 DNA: TGTGCCAGCAGCTTGCGTGTTGAGCAGTTCTTC; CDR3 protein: CASSLRVEQFF
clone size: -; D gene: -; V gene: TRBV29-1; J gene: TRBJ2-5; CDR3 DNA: TGCAGCGTTGAAGGACAGCAAGAGACCCAGTACTTC; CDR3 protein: CSVEGQQETQYF
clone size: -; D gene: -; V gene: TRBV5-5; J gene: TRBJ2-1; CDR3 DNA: TGTGCCAGCAGCCGACAGATGACTTCCTACAATGAGCAGTTCTTC; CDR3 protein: CASSRQMTSYNEQFF
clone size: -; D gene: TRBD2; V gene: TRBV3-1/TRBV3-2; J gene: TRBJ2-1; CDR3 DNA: TGTGCCAGCAGCCAAGACGGTAGCGGGAGAGGGCAGTTCTTC; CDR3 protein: CASSQDGSGRGQFF